A single sample is the source of the 10 T cell receptor beta chains below, sequenced in a study of beta chain features in type 1 diabetes. Sequencing targeted expressed TCRB transcripts, as all isolated RNA had been reverse transcribed. Libraries were prepared by immunoSEQ multiplex PCR; TCRdb keeps only in-frame clonotypes and omits some of them. The sample records 970,000 or so clones, 15% to 20% being singletons. Material: naive CD4+ T cells from blood. The receptor source for this set is a young woman in good health.

Only a few counts were recorded for this clone. This chain uses TRBV7-2 with TRBJ2-7; D not certain. This CDR3 spans 12 amino acids. Trimming left V 0 bases short and J 9 bases short, with 9 bases between. Germline V gives CDR1 SGHTA, CDR2 FQGNSA. This chain's CDR3 is CASSLAGIGQYF. CDR3 DNA: TGTGCCAGCAGCTTAGCGGGGATAGGGCAGTACTTC.

The V call is TRBV7-2, the J call TRBJ2-1; 10 bases map to TRBD2. V lost 1 base, J lost 3 bases, and 0 bases stayed unmatched. Germline V gene lookup returns CDR1 SGHTA and CDR2 FQGNSA. CDR3 size: 15 residues. The CDR3 protein is CASSLGTSGYNEQFF. CDR3 nucleotide sequence: TGTGCCAGCAGCTTAGGGACTAGCGGCTACAATGAGCAGTTCTTC.

The J gene is TRBJ1-2, the V gene TRBV18, with D maybe TRBD1 (6 bases). The CDR3 extends over 15 amino acids. V lost 2 bases, J lost 4 bases, and 14 bases lay in between. CDR1 KGHSH and CDR2 LQKENI come from the germline V gene. Here the CDR3 DNA reads TGTGCCAGCTCACCAGTGGAGACAGGACGCTATGGCTACACCTTC. It is translated as CASSPVETGRYGYTF.

This clone has a handful of counts. The rearrangement uses TRBV7-8 and TRBJ2-7; 8 bases are a match to TRBD2. CDR1 and CDR2 from the germline V gene are SGHVS and FQNEAQ. CDR3 length: 14 amino acids. J lost 3 bases, V lost 3 bases, and 4 bases had no gene match. The CDR3 sequence: CASSFREGLYEQYF. CDR3 in DNA: TGTGCCAGCAGCTTCCGGGAGGGCCTCTACGAGCAGTACTTC.

This clone was seen only a few times. This CDR3 is CASSVGVSYNEQFF. The CDR3 DNA follows: TGTGCCAGCAGCGTGGGGGTATCCTACAATGAGCAGTTCTTC. J is TRBJ2-1 and V is TRBV9, with D perhaps assigned TRBD1 or TRBD2 (5 bases each). Germline V gives CDR1 SGDLS, CDR2 YYNGEE. V was pared by 2 bases and J by 1 base, with 7 bases between. CDR3 length: 14 residues.

This clone has just a few counts. The J gene is TRBJ2-7, the V gene TRBV28, with TRBD2 matching over 9 bases. Trimming cost V 6 bases and J 6 bases; bases outside gene matches: 9. Germline CDR1 MDHEN, CDR2 SYDVKM. The CDR3 runs to 14 residues. The CDR3 sequence: CASSTPGLAGEQYF. The CDR3 bases are TGTGCCAGCAGCACTCCGGGACTAGCTGGCGAGCAGTACTTC.

The rearrangement links TRBV6-5 to TRBJ1-4; D possibly corresponds to TRBD1 (6 bases). Trimming cost V 2 bases and J 4 bases, with 11 bases left between them. The length of the CDR3 is 15 residues. In germline, CDR1 is MNHEY, CDR2 SVGAGI. CDR3 nucleotides: TGTGCCAGCAGTTACGGCCAGGGGAATAATGAAAAACTGTTTTTT. Residues: CASSYGQGNNEKLFF.

This clone was observed a handful of times. The chain combines TRBV19 with TRBJ1-1, with D perhaps TRBD1 (5 bases). CDR3 length equals 15 residues. V lost 4 bases, J lost 4 bases, and 16 bases lay in between. Germline V CDR1 and CDR2: LNHDA, SQIVND (reference sequence). CDR3 sequence (DNA): TGTGCCAGTAGTACCAGGACAATAGGGCGCACTGAAGCTTTCTTT. This encodes CASSTRTIGRTEAFF.

The chain recombines TRBV14 with TRBJ2-7; D unclear. The ends were cut back, 2 bases at V and 0 bases at J, with 5 bases in the middle. Looked up from germline, CDR1 is SGHDN and CDR2 is FVKESK. This CDR3 spans 13 amino acids. The CDR3 coding sequence is TGTGCCAGCAGCCAATTCCCCTCCTACGAGCAGTACTTC. Translation: CASSQFPSYEQYF.

This clone was found a few times. The chain employs TRBV5-1 and TRBJ2-2; 8 bases are a match to TRBD1. This CDR3 has 16 residues. Per germline, CDR1 SGHRS and CDR2 YFSETQ. Unmatched junction bases numbered 13, after V lost 4 bases and J lost 8 bases. The DNA of the CDR3 is TGCGCCAGCAGCACCGCCGGGACAGGCCCTCCTGGGGAGCTGTTTTTT. Translation gives CASSTAGTGPPGELFF.